This TCR beta chain stems from a study of Tregs in tolerant kidney transplant recipients. General observations from the study: Some patients' samples used different primers over time, so nucleotide sequences weren't comparable. Antigen-driven expansion was suggested because donor-specific Tregs expanded more than all Tregs in tolerant patients.

CD4+CD25+CD127- Tregs, CD4+CD25- non-Tregs, CD4 and CD8 cells were sorted. Regulatory T cells were sorted from thawed PBMCs rested overnight at 37°C with 200 IU/ml IL-2. A remark on this clone: Its antigen is undetermined.

The table came from immunoSEQ multiplex PCR; TCRdb's copy has only in-frame clones and leaves some out. The repertoire consists of 60,000 to 75,000 clones, with roughly 88% occurring once and the leading ten covering under 2.5%. The CDR3 contains 15 residues. Trimming removed 1 base at V and 7 bases at J, with 12 bases between. CDR1 is SGHRS, CDR2 YFSETQ, per germline. The V gene is TRBV5-1, the J gene TRBJ1-6, with D maybe TRBD1 (6 bases). Here the sequenced sample was Tregs from blood, taken before the transplant. The receptor comes from a human donor who received a combined kidney and bone marrow transplant. CDR3 in amino acids: CASSLNRETNSPLHF. As DNA, the CDR3 is TGCGCCAGCAGCTTGAACAGGGAAACGAATTCACCCCTCCACTTT. Looking up the rest from reference TRBV5-1 and TRBJ1-6 gives the full variable domain: KAGVTQTPRYLIKTRGQQVTLSCSPISGHRSVSWYQQTPGQGLQFLFEYFSETQRNKGNFPGRFSGRQFSNSRSEMNVSTLELGDSALYLCASSLNRETNSPLHFGNGTRLTVT.